This TCR beta chain appears in the sequencing data of a study of T cell responses to AZD1222 COVID-19 vaccine. About this clone itself: Its target is not known.

Assay: immunoSEQ multiplex PCR; the TCRdb copy retains only in-frame clones and omits some. The sample consists of 180,000 or so clones, approximately 93% of them appearing once. Study-level results: Spike-specific TCR breadth and depth were elevated following two AZD1222 doses. Only a handful of people who got AZD1222 tested seropositive at baseline. Clonal diversity was possibly underestimated, and the donors were mostly white British, with more females.

The sequence came from an adult in good health. Sequencing was performed on peripheral blood, taken on day 0 of AZD1222 vaccination.

CDR3 residues: CASSFYTNRNTEAFF. The CDR3 DNA follows: TGTGCCAGCAGCTTTTACACTAACCGGAACACTGAAGCTTTCTTT. The chain joins TRBV7-9 to TRBJ1-1; D not resolved. Trimming shortened V by 3 bases and J by 1 base, and 12 bases separated the two germline ends. In germline, CDR1 is SEHNR, CDR2 FQNEAQ (reference sequence). The CDR3 loop spans 15 amino acids.